This T cell receptor beta chain was recorded in a study of response to subunit inactivated influenza vaccine. TCRdb reprocessed the RT-PCR reads with MiXCR, giving one entry per CDR3 protein. In the table there are hundreds of thousands of distinct CDR3 sequences, around a fifth of which are singletons. Details on this clonotype: Its antigen is undetermined.

Study outcomes and limitations: The authors suggested that every seasonal influenza vaccination recruits few new T cells.

Germline loops: CDR1 LGHNA, CDR2 YNFKEQ. Trimming removed 4 bases at V and 6 bases at J, with 11 bases between. This CDR3 has 13 amino acids. The source of this sequence is a man aged 50 to 75 who received an inactivated influenza vaccine. V and J are TRBV4-2 and TRBJ2-3; D is possibly TRBD2 (6 bases). Sequenced material: PBMCs from blood, taken about 20 months after vaccination. CDR3 in amino acids: CASSPVGGDTQYF. DNA for the CDR3: TGTGCCAGCAGCCCCGTGGGAGGCGATACGCAGTATTTT.